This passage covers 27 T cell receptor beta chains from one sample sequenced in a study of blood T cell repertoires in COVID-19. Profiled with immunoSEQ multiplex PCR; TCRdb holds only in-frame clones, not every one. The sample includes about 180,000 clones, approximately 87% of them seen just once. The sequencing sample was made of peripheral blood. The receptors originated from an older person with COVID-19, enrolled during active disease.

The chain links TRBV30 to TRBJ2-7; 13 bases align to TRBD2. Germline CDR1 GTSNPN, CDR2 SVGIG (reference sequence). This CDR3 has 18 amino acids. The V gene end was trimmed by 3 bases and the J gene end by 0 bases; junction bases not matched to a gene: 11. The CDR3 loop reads CAWRTPGLAGLSSYEQYF. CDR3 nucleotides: TGTGCCTGGAGGACACCGGGACTAGCGGGACTTAGCTCCTACGAGCAGTACTTC.

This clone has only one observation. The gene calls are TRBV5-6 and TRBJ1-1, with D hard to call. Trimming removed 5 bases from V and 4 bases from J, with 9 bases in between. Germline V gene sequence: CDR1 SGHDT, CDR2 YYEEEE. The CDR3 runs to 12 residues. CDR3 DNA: TGTGCCAGCAGTCGACTTATCACTGAAGCTTTCTTT. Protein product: CASSRLITEAFF.

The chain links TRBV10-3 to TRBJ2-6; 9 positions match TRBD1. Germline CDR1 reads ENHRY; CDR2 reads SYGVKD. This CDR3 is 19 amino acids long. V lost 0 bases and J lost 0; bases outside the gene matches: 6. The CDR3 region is CAISESTGTGLSGANVLTF. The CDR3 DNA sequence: TGTGCCATCAGTGAGTCAACCGGGACAGGGCTCTCTGGGGCCAACGTCCTGACTTTC.

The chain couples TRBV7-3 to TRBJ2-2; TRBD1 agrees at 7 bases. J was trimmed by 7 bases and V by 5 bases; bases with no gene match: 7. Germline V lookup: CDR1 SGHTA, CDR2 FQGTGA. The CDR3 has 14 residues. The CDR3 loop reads CASSTDRLGGELFF. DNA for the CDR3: TGTGCCAGCAGCACGGACAGGCTCGGCGGGGAGCTGTTTTTT. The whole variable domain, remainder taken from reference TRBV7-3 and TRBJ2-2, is GAGVSQTPSNKVTEKGKYVELRCDPISGHTALYWYRQSLGQGPEFLIYFQGTGAADDSGLPNDRFFAVRPEGSVSTLKIQRTERGDSAVYLCASSTDRLGGELFFGEGSRLTVL.

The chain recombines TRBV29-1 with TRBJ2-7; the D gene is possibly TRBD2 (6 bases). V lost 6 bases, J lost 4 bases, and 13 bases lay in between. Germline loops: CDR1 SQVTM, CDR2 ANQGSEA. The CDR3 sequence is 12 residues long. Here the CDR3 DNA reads TGCAGCGTCCGTCGGGGGATGTACGAGCAGTACTTC. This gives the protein CSVRRGMYEQYF.

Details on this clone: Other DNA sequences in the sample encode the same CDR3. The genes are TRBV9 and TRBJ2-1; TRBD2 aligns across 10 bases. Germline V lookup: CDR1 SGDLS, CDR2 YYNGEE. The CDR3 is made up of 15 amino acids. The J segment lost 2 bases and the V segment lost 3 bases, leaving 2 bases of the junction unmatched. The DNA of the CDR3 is TGTGCCAGCAGCGCCAGCGGGGGGGCCTACAATGAGCAGTTCTTC. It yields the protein CASSASGGAYNEQFF.

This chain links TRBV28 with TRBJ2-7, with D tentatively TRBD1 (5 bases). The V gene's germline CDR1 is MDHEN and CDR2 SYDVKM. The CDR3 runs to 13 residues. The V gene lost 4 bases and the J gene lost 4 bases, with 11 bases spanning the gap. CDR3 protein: CASSSLYRYEQYF. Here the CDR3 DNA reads TGTGCCAGCAGTTCCCTCTACAGGTACGAGCAGTACTTC.

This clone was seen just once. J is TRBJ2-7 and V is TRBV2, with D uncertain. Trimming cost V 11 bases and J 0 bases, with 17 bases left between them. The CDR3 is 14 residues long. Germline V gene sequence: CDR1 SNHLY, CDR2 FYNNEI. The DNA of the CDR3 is TGTGCCGCCAAACCGAGCGCCGGCTCCTACGAGCAGTACTTC. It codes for CAAKPSAGSYEQYF. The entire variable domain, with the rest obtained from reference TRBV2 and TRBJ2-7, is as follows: EPEVTQTPSHQVTQMGQEVILRCVPISNHLYFYWYRQILGQKVEFLVSFYNNEISEKSEIFDDQFSVERPDGSNFTLKIRSTKLEDSAMYFCAAKPSAGSYEQYFGPGTRLTVT.

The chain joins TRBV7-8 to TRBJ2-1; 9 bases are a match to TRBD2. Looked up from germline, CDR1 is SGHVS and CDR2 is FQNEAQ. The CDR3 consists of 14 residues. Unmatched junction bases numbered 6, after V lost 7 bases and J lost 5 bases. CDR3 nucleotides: TGTGCCAGCAACTCGCGGGAGGGGAACAATGAGCAGTTCTTC. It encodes CASNSREGNNEQFF.

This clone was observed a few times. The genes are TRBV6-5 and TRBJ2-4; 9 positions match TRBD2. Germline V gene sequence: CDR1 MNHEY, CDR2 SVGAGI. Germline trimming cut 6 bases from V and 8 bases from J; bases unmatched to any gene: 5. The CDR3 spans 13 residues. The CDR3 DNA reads TGTGCCAGCAGAGCGGGAGGTACGGACATTCAGTACTTC. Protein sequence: CASRAGGTDIQYF.

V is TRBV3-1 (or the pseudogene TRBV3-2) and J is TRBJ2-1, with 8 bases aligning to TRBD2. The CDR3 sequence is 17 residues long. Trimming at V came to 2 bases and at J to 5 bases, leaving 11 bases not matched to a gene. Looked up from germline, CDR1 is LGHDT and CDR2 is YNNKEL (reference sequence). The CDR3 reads CASSQHALGGGNNEQFF. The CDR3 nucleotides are TGTGCCAGCAGCCAACACGCGCTTGGCGGGGGGAACAATGAGCAGTTCTTC.

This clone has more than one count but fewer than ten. The CDR3 is CASSQSPGFNGYTF. The CDR3 DNA sequence: TGTGCCAGCAGCCAATCTCCAGGGTTTAACGGCTACACCTTC. V and J are TRBV14 and TRBJ1-2; maybe TRBD1 (5 bases). Between the trimmed V and J ends, which lost 2 bases and 8 bases, there was a span of 15 bases. The germline gives CDR1 SGHDN, CDR2 FVKESK. This CDR3 spans 14 amino acids.

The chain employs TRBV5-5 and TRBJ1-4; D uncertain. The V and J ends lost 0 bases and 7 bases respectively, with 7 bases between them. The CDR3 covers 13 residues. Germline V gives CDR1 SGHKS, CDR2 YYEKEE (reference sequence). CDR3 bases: TGTGCCAGCAGCTTGGTTGTGGCTGAAAAACTGTTTTTT. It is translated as CASSLVVAEKLFF.

This CDR3 reads CASSTVSGNTIYF. The CDR3 DNA reads TGTGCCAGTAGTACAGTCTCTGGAAACACCATATATTTT. The gene calls are TRBV19 and TRBJ1-3; D not resolved. The CDR3 extends over 13 amino acids. Germline CDR1 LNHDA, CDR2 SQIVND (reference sequence). V dropped 4 bases and J dropped 0 bases, with 4 bases sitting between them.

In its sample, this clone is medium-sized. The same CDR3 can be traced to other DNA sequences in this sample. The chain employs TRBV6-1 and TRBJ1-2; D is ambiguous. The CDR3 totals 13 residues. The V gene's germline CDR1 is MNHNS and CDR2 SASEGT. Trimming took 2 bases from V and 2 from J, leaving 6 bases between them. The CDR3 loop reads CASSERRNYGYTF. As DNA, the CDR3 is TGTGCCAGCAGTGAACGCAGAAACTATGGCTACACCTTC.

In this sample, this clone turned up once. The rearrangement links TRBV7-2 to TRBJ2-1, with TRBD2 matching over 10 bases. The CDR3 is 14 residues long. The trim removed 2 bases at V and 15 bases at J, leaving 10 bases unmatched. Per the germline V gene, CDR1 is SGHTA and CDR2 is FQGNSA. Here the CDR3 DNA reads TGTGCCAGCAGCTTATTGTCAAGCGGGAGGGAGGGGTTCTTC. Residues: CASSLLSSGREGFF.

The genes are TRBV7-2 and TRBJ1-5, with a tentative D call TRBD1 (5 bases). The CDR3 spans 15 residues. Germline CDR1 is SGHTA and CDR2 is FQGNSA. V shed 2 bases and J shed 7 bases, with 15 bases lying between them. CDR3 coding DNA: TGTGCCAGCAGCTTATCGCCAGGGATGAGGCAGCCCCAGCATTTT. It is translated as CASSLSPGMRQPQHF.

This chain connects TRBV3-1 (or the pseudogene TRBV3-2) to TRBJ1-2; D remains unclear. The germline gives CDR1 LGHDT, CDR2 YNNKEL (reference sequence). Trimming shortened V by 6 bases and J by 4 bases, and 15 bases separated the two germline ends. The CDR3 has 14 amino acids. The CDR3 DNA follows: TGTGCCAGCAGTCAGATTGGCGGCCCCTATGGCTACACCTTC. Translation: CASSQIGGPYGYTF.

As DNA, the CDR3 is TGTGCCAGCAGTTACGTAGGAGCTGAAGCTTTCTTT. Translating gives CASSYVGAEAFF. The rearrangement links TRBV6-5 to TRBJ1-1; D is ambiguous. Trimming stripped 2 bases from V and 6 bases from J, with 7 bases between. The CDR3 consists of 12 residues. Germline assignment: CDR1 MNHEY and CDR2 SVGAGI.

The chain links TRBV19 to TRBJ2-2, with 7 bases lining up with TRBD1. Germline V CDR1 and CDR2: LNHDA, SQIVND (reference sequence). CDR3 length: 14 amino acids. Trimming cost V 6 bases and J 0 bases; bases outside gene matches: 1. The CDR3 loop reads CASRGQTNTGELFF. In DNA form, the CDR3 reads TGTGCCAGTAGGGGACAGACGAACACCGGGGAGCTGTTTTTT.

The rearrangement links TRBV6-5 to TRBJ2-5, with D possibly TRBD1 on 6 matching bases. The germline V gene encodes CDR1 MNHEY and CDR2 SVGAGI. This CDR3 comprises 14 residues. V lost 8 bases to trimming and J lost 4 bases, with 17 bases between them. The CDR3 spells CASRFDRSSETQYF. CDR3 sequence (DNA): TGTGCCAGCCGATTCGACAGGTCCTCAGAGACCCAGTACTTC.

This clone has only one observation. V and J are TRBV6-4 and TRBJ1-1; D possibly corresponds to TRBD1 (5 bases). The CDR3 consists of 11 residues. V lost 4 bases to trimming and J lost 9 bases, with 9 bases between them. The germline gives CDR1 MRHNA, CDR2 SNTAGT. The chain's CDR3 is CASSVGHKAFF. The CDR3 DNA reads TGTGCCAGCAGTGTTGGACATAAAGCTTTCTTT.

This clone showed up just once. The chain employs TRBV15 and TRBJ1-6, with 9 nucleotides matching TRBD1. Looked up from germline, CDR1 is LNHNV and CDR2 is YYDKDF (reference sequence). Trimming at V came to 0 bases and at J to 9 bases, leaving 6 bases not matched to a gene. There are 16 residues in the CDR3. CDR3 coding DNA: TGTGCCACCAGCAGAGATCGGGGACAGGGTCGTTCACCCCTCCACTTT. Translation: CATSRDRGQGRSPLHF. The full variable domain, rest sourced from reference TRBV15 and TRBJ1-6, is DAMVIQNPRYQVTQFGKPVTLSCSQTLNHNVMYWYQQKSSQAPKLLFHYYDKDFNNEADTPDNFQSRRPNTSFCFLDIRSPGLGDTAMYLCATSRDRGQGRSPLHFGNGTRLTVT.

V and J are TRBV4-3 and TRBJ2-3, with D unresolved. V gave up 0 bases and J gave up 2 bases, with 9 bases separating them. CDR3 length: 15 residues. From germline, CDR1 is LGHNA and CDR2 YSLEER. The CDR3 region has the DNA TGCGCCAGCAGCCAAGAAACAGTTCTCACAGATACGCAGTATTTT. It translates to CASSQETVLTDTQYF.

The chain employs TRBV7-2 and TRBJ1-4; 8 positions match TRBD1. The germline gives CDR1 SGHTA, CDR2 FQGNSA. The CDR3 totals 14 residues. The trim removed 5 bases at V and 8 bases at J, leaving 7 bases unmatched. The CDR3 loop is CASSPGQGPEKLFF. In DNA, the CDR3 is TGTGCCAGCAGCCCTGGACAGGGACCCGAAAAACTGTTTTTT.

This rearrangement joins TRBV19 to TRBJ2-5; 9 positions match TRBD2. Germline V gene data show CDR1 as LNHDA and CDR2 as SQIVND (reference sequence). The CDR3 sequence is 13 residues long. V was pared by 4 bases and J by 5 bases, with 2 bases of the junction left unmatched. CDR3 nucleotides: TGTGCCAGTAGTAGTAGCGGGAGCGAGACCCAGTACTTC. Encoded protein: CASSSSGSETQYF.

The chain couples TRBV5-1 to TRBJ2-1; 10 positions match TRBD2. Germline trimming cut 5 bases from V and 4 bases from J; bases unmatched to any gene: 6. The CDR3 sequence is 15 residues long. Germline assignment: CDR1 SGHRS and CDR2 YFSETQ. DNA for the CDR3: TGCGCCAGCAGACCTAGCGGGAGCAATTACAATGAGCAGTTCTTC. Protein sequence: CASRPSGSNYNEQFF.